The rows below give T cell receptor beta chains drawn from one sample of a study of blood T cell repertoires in COVID-19. TCRdb's copy holds only in-frame clones and misses some; the assay was immunoSEQ multiplex PCR. The sample records hundreds of thousands of clones, over 80% being singletons. Sequencing used peripheral blood. The source is a woman aged 25-40 years with COVID-19, enrolled during active disease. CDR3s leave out the opening cysteine and the closing phenylalanine or tryptophan. Each record gives: clone size, J gene, V gene, CDR3 protein. Rows may omit the clone size; those that give it use once, few, many or a size class.

-	TRBJ2-3	TRBV4-3	ASSPGGGGGDTQY
few	TRBJ2-2	TRBV9	ASSVDVGRVAGELF
-	TRBJ2-2	TRBV7-3	ASSSRQGLNTGELF
-	TRBJ1-1	TRBV30	AWSGTVNTEAF
-	TRBJ2-3	TRBV7-2	ASSRSGRTDTQY
few	TRBJ2-2	TRBV5-1	ASSLVGSNTGELF
-	TRBJ1-5	TRBV2	ASRPGTGLGGDQPQH
-	TRBJ2-1	TRBV6-5	ASSYSAGERYNEQF
-	TRBJ2-5	TRBV7-2	ASSSQRTGKETQY
-	TRBJ2-1	TRBV20-1	IGTSYNEQF
-	TRBJ1-4	TRBV2	ASSRYNTFPNEKLF
-	TRBJ2-5	TRBV25-1	ASSNPRTGGLETQY
-	TRBJ1-4	TRBV6-5	ASTLGTSNEKLF
-	TRBJ1-1	TRBV19	ASSIYRDTEAF
-	TRBJ1-4	TRBV20-1	SASEGDNEKLF
-	TRBJ2-3	TRBV5-4	ASSGGLAQTGDTQY
-	TRBJ2-5	TRBV7-7	ASSLAWELETQY
-	TRBJ2-1	TRBV5-6	ASSLVGGNEQF
-	TRBJ1-4	TRBV28	ASSGGDNRGEKLF
-	TRBJ2-3	TRBV10-3	AINSPPLLSTDTQY
-	TRBJ2-7	TRBV9	ASSDKTGFYEQY
-	TRBJ1-6	TRBV12-5	ASGPPGSSYNSPLH
-	TRBJ2-3	TRBV7-2	ASSSTTPGTQY
-	TRBJ1-5	TRBV28	ASSLRRQYSNQPQH
once	TRBJ2-4	TRBV21-1	ASTRTGVPPKNIQY
-	TRBJ2-1	TRBV11-3	ASSLDLSASGSNEQF
-	TRBJ2-3	TRBV5-1	ASSLGLAGFRYTQY
-	TRBJ2-2	TRBV20-1	SASHPREELF
few	TRBJ1-1	TRBV13	ASSQTDSMRAF
few	TRBJ1-5	TRBV27	ASSLQGQSNQPQH
-	TRBJ2-5	TRBV10-3	AIGMQGTQY